This T cell receptor (beta chain) was captured in a study of T cell clonotyping in hematopoietic cell transplantation. At the level of the study: Recipient samples before transplant were obtained post-cytoreduction.

Profiled with immunoSEQ multiplex PCR; TCRdb holds only in-frame clones, not every one. The profile covers about 21,000 clones, with under 90% appearing a single time and about 4% taken by the ten largest. Germline V gives CDR1 MNHEY, CDR2 SMNVEV (reference sequence). The CDR3 covers 15 residues. Unmatched junction bases numbered 7, after V lost 2 bases and J lost 6 bases. Time point defined: recipient sample about 28 days before transplant, after cytoreduction. Recipient blood drawn about 28 days pretransplant and days 30, 100, 180 after. The specimen comprised peripheral blood mononuclear cells, sampled before stem cell transplant. The gene calls are TRBV27 and TRBJ1-2; TRBD1 matches 9 bases. The sequence was collected from a man aged 18-30 years with biphenotypic leukemia. Some clones in this sample may be carry-over from other donors' samples. The CDR3 bases are TGTGCCAGCAGTTTAGTGGGACAGGGTCTCGATGGCTACACCTTC. This gives the protein CASSLVGQGLDGYTF.